Listed below are T cell receptor beta chains from one sample, sequenced in a study of T-cell memory formation after mild COVID-19. TCRdb re-called the 5' RACE reads with MiXCR, one entry per CDR3 protein. This sample carries under 600,000 distinct CDR3 sequences, roughly 21% of them seen once, and the ten largest clones take roughly 8.1%. The specimen sequenced was PBMCs or a T cell subset sorted from them (not recorded which). The receptors were sampled from an adult woman who had mild COVID-19 (a few samples of this study predate the infection). Cell type and time point are not known. Both conserved end residues are part of each CDR3. D genes are given only for firm matches. Clone size is given for some rows only: seen once, a few or many times, or a class if the clone is expanded.

abundance	d_gene	v_gene	j_gene	CDR3aa	CDR3nt
few	TRBD2	TRBV7-9	TRBJ2-3	CASSLAPFLAGLTDTQYF	TGTGCCAGCAGCTTAGCCCCCTTTCTAGCGGGACTCACAGATACGCAGTATTTT
few	NA	TRBV2	TRBJ2-7	CASEPRDMSSYEQYF	TGTGCCAGCGAGCCCCGGGACATGAGCTCCTACGAGCAGTACTTC
few	NA	TRBV12-3/TRBV12-4	TRBJ2-1	CASSLGPGSNEQFF	TGTGCCAGCAGTTTAGGTCCAGGGTCCAATGAGCAGTTCTTC
many	NA	TRBV20-1	TRBJ2-1	CSAAGTIGYNEQFF	TGCAGTGCAGCCGGGACCATTGGGTACAATGAGCAGTTCTTC
NA	TRBD1	TRBV5-1	TRBJ1-1	CASSSWDSPNTEAFF	TGCGCCAGCAGCTCGTGGGACAGCCCGAACACTGAAGCTTTCTTT
NA	TRBD1	TRBV7-9	TRBJ1-1	CASVLTGGGTEAFF	TGTGCCAGCGTCTTAACAGGGGGAGGTACTGAAGCTTTCTTT
few	NA	TRBV15	TRBJ1-1	CATSRDTVQGGEAFF	TGTGCCACCAGCAGAGATACAGTACAGGGCGGGGAAGCTTTCTTT
few	NA	TRBV7-8	TRBJ2-7	CASSLMVASSYEQYF	TGTGCCAGCAGCTTAATGGTGGCTAGCTCCTACGAGCAGTACTTC
NA	NA	TRBV6-1	TRBJ1-5	CASSESPGSGFQPQHF	TGTGCCAGCAGTGAGTCTCCAGGTAGTGGCTTTCAGCCCCAGCATTTT
NA	NA	TRBV5-4	TRBJ2-3	CASSTGPRPSTDTQYF	TGTGCCAGCAGCACCGGTCCCAGGCCTAGCACAGATACGCAGTATTTT